A selection of T cell receptor beta chains follows, all from one sample in a study of T cells in Graves' hyperthyroidism and ophthalmopathy. MiXCR was run by TCRdb on the multiplex PCR reads, yielding one entry per CDR3 protein. The table includes about 380,000 distinct CDR3 sequences, approximately 15% detected once. The sample comprised blood. The receptors originated from a woman between 55 and 75 years old with Graves' hyperthyroidism. CDR3s leave out the opening cysteine and the closing phenylalanine or tryptophan. A D gene is named only where the DNA matches it firmly.

v_call: TRBV5-1
d_call: -
j_call: TRBJ2-1
cdr3_aa: ASSPGKDNLHNEQF

v_call: TRBV7-8
d_call: -
j_call: TRBJ2-3
cdr3_aa: ASSSFNSADTQY

v_call: TRBV5-1
d_call: TRBD2
j_call: TRBJ2-5
cdr3_aa: ASSWTGLAVGETQY

v_call: TRBV9
d_call: -
j_call: TRBJ2-1
cdr3_aa: ASSADGRPYNEQF

v_call: TRBV11-3
d_call: TRBD1
j_call: TRBJ2-5
cdr3_aa: ASSPRTGGYETQY

v_call: TRBV5-6
d_call: -
j_call: TRBJ2-1
cdr3_aa: ASSWVYGEQF

v_call: TRBV13
d_call: TRBD1
j_call: TRBJ2-7
cdr3_aa: ASSLGLAQGHYGQY

v_call: TRBV28
d_call: -
j_call: TRBJ2-3
cdr3_aa: ASRDWDTQY

v_call: TRBV28
d_call: -
j_call: TRBJ1-4
cdr3_aa: ASSSGATNEKLF

v_call: TRBV3-1
d_call: TRBD2
j_call: TRBJ2-1
cdr3_aa: ASSPGLAVIIYNEQF

v_call: TRBV5-1
d_call: TRBD1
j_call: TRBJ1-1
cdr3_aa: ASSLGHNLQGGNTEAF

v_call: TRBV12-3/TRBV12-4
d_call: -
j_call: TRBJ2-1
cdr3_aa: ASTGGGSLFEQF

v_call: TRBV12-3/TRBV12-4
d_call: TRBD1
j_call: TRBJ2-5
cdr3_aa: ASSPGGQSWETQY

v_call: TRBV18
d_call: -
j_call: TRBJ2-1
cdr3_aa: ASSPGMATEQF

v_call: TRBV12-3/TRBV12-4
d_call: TRBD2
j_call: TRBJ2-2
cdr3_aa: ASSLRTSGSGELF

v_call: TRBV6-1
d_call: -
j_call: TRBJ2-5
cdr3_aa: ASSYGRLNQETQY

v_call: TRBV29-1
d_call: -
j_call: TRBJ2-2
cdr3_aa: SGASSRNTGELF

v_call: TRBV10-3
d_call: -
j_call: TRBJ2-3
cdr3_aa: AISDPRPSGNTQY

v_call: TRBV2
d_call: -
j_call: TRBJ2-1
cdr3_aa: ASSSQGDEQF

v_call: TRBV5-6
d_call: -
j_call: TRBJ1-1
cdr3_aa: ASSFVGGALNTEAF

v_call: TRBV20-1
d_call: TRBD2
j_call: TRBJ2-7
cdr3_aa: SANTEAGAREQY

v_call: TRBV7-9
d_call: -
j_call: TRBJ2-1
cdr3_aa: ASSLAGPYEQF

v_call: TRBV20-1
d_call: -
j_call: TRBJ2-1
cdr3_aa: SARGPGYNEQF

v_call: TRBV30
d_call: -
j_call: TRBJ1-1
cdr3_aa: AWNRDTTNTEAF

v_call: TRBV12-3/TRBV12-4
d_call: -
j_call: TRBJ2-4
cdr3_aa: ASRAGVNIQY

v_call: TRBV7-3
d_call: -
j_call: TRBJ2-5
cdr3_aa: ASCLGYSLDLETQY

v_call: TRBV2
d_call: TRBD2
j_call: TRBJ2-1
cdr3_aa: ASRRVAGGPNEQF

v_call: TRBV3-1
d_call: -
j_call: TRBJ1-2
cdr3_aa: ASSLFTGSYGYT

v_call: TRBV24-1
d_call: TRBD2
j_call: TRBJ2-1
cdr3_aa: ATSDPTSGGYNEQF

v_call: TRBV9
d_call: -
j_call: TRBJ2-1
cdr3_aa: ASSVSSVDNEQF

v_call: TRBV5-1
d_call: TRBD1
j_call: TRBJ2-7
cdr3_aa: ASSFRTGVSDEQY

v_call: TRBV25-1
d_call: TRBD2
j_call: TRBJ2-2
cdr3_aa: ASSELGTSVNTGELF

v_call: TRBV13
d_call: TRBD2
j_call: TRBJ2-7
cdr3_aa: ASSPGASGPLYEQY

v_call: TRBV7-9
d_call: TRBD2
j_call: TRBJ2-1
cdr3_aa: ASRNPGLAGNEQF

v_call: TRBV6-1
d_call: TRBD2
j_call: TRBJ2-4
cdr3_aa: ASTGGREPKNIQY